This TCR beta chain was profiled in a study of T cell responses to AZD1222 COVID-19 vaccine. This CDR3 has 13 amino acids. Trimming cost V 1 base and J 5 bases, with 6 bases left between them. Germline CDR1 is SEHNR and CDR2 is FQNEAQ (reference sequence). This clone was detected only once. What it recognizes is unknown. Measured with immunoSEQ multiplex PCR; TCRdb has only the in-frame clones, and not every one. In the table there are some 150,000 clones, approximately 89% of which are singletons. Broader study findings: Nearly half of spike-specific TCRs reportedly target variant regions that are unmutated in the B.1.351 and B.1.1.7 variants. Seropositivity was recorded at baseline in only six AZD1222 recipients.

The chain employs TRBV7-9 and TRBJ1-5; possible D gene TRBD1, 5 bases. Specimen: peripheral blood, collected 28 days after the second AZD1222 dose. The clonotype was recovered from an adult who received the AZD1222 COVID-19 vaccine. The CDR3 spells CASSLEGHQPQHF. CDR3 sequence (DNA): TGTGCCAGCAGCTTAGAGGGACATCAGCCCCAGCATTTT.